The 24 T cell receptor beta chains presented below share a single source sample, sequenced in a study of patients and donors after allogeneic stem cell transplantation. TCRdb re-analysed the RT-PCR reads in MiXCR, keeping a single row per CDR3 protein. The sample lists approximately 140,000 distinct CDR3 sequences; about a third were seen once. The sequenced sample consisted of blood, either unsorted or a sorted T cell fraction (not recorded which). Receptors were obtained from a human donor who was either an allogeneic HSCT recipient or a stem cell or donor lymphocyte infusion donor (not recorded which). It is not recorded whose cells these are; they may come from a transplant donor.

This clonotype appeared a few times. The genes are TRBV4-2 and TRBJ1-3; TRBD1 is a possible D gene (5 bases). There are 16 residues in the CDR3. The germline V gene encodes CDR1 LGHNA and CDR2 YNFKEQ. Trimming left V 0 bases short and J 0 bases short, with 9 bases between. CDR3 amino acids: CASSQDRGFSGNTIYF. The DNA of the CDR3 is TGTGCCAGCAGCCAAGATCGGGGGTTCTCTGGAAACACCATATATTTT.

V is TRBV12-3 or TRBV12-4 and J is TRBJ1-1; a possible D gene is TRBD1 (5 bases). The CDR3 loop spans 19 amino acids. V was shortened by 5 bases and J by 0 bases, with 25 bases between the two germline ends. This CDR3 reads CASSPGSPFGGPMNTEAFF. CDR3 nucleotide sequence: TGTGCCAGCAGTCCAGGGAGCCCTTTCGGTGGGCCTATGAACACTGAAGCTTTCTTT.

The table lists this clonotype with a few counts. Here the CDR3 DNA reads TGTGCCAGCAGCATACAGGGGGCGAGCACTGAAGCTTTCTTT. Its protein is CASSIQGASTEAFF. The rearrangement links TRBV7-6 to TRBJ1-1; TRBD1 agrees at 9 bases. The CDR3 covers 14 residues. The trim removed 5 bases at V and 4 bases at J, leaving 5 bases unmatched. Germline V lookup: CDR1 SGHVS, CDR2 FNYEAQ.

This clonotype was seen only a few times. The chain is built from TRBV7-2 and TRBJ1-5, with TRBD1 matching 8 bases. Trimming removed 2 bases from V and 7 bases from J; junction bases left unmatched: 7. CDR3 length: 15 residues. Germline assignment: CDR1 SGHTA and CDR2 FQGNSA. CDR3 bases: TGTGCCAGCAGCTTACGTCACAGGGGGGGACAGCCCCAGCATTTT. As protein: CASSLRHRGGQPQHF.

V usage is TRBV12-3 or TRBV12-4 and J usage is TRBJ2-2, with 7 positions matching TRBD2. Germline trimming cut 5 bases from V and 1 base from J; bases unmatched to any gene: 7. The length of the CDR3 is 16 residues. Here the CDR3 DNA reads TGTGCCAGCAGTCCTCCCGGGGGGAAGAACACCGGGGAGCTGTTTTTT. Encoded protein: CASSPPGGKNTGELFF.

The gene calls are TRBV7-2 and TRBJ1-1; D is unresolved. Germline assignment: CDR1 SGHTA and CDR2 FQGNSA. CDR3 length equals 15 residues. V dropped 0 bases and J dropped 1 base, with 9 bases sitting between them. CDR3 DNA: TGTGCCAGCAGCTTAGCGCGGGAGGCGAACACTGAAGCTTTCTTT. This encodes CASSLAREANTEAFF.

The J gene is TRBJ1-1, the V gene TRBV5-5; TRBD1 is a possible D gene (5 bases). In germline, CDR1 is SGHKS, CDR2 YYEKEE (reference sequence). The V end lost 2 bases, the J end lost 3 bases, and 11 bases lay between the germline ends. This CDR3 is built from 14 residues. CDR3 DNA: TGTGCCAGCAGCTTAGGGGAGAGTGACACTGAAGCTTTCTTT. As protein: CASSLGESDTEAFF.

This clonotype was counted between two and nine times. The gene calls are TRBV6-5 and TRBJ2-5; TRBD2 matches 10 bases. The J segment lost 4 bases and the V segment lost 0 bases, leaving 8 bases of the junction unmatched. Germline CDR1 reads MNHEY; CDR2 reads SVGAGI. The CDR3 runs 17 residues. CDR3 sequence (DNA): TGTGCCAGCAGTTACTCGGCCAGCGGGGGGGCAGTAGAGACCCAGTACTTC. Protein: CASSYSASGGAVETQYF.

This clonotype was found many times. The chain has TRBV12-3 or TRBV12-4 and TRBJ1-2, with no clear D. CDR3 size: 13 residues. Trimming took 5 bases from V and 2 from J, leaving 9 bases between them. CDR3: CASSVDGNYGYTF. In nucleotides, the CDR3 is TGTGCCAGCAGTGTAGACGGCAACTATGGCTACACCTTC.

DNA of the CDR3: TGTGCCAGCAGGTGGATGGAGAAGAGCACAGATACGCAGTATTTT. This gives the protein CASRWMEKSTDTQYF. The rearrangement links TRBV5-6 to TRBJ2-3; D is uncertain. There are 15 residues in the CDR3. Trimming stripped 5 bases from V and 0 bases from J, with 13 bases between. Looked up from germline, CDR1 is SGHDT and CDR2 is YYEEEE.

The chain has TRBV10-3 and TRBJ2-3, with D uncertain. The CDR3 length is 15 residues. From germline, CDR1 is ENHRY and CDR2 SYGVKD. The germline V and J ends were trimmed by 4 bases and 1 base, with 12 bases remaining between them. For the CDR3, the DNA is TGTGCCATCAGTGGTGGGCTCGAGGGCACAGATACGCAGTATTTT. The encoded protein is CAISGGLEGTDTQYF.

J is TRBJ2-2 and V is TRBV10-3, with a weak D call TRBD2 (5 bases). This CDR3 has 16 amino acids. The germline V gene has CDR1 ENHRY and CDR2 SYGVKD. V dropped 2 bases and J dropped 0 bases, with 10 bases sitting between them. The CDR3 bases are TGTGCCATCAGTGAGATGCGGGCAGCGAACACCGGGGAGCTGTTTTTT. This codes for CAISEMRAANTGELFF.

This chain joins TRBV28 and TRBJ2-1; 7 nucleotides line up with TRBD2. The germline V gene has CDR1 MDHEN and CDR2 SYDVKM. The CDR3 consists of 13 residues. The trim removed 3 bases at V and 6 bases at J, leaving 2 bases unmatched. The CDR3 bases are TGTGCCAGCAGTTTCACTAGCGTCAATGAGCAGTTCTTC. This sequence encodes CASSFTSVNEQFF. Full variable domain (remainder filled in from reference TRBV28 and TRBJ2-1): DVKVTQSSRYLVKRTGEKVFLECVQDMDHENMFWYRQDPGLGLRLIYFSYDVKMKEKGDIPEGYSVSREKKERFSLILESASTNQTSMYLCASSFTSVNEQFFGPGTRLTVL.

The CDR3 spells CASSDKGSPFYEQYV. In nucleotides, the CDR3 is TGTGCCAGCAGTGACAAAGGGTCACCTTTTTACGAGCAGTACGTC. The chain joins TRBV6-1 to TRBJ2-7; D unclear. This CDR3 contains 15 residues. Germline V gives CDR1 MNHNS, CDR2 SASEGT. V dropped 3 bases and J dropped 4 bases, with 16 bases sitting between them.

This clonotype appeared a few times. The chain links TRBV28 to TRBJ2-7; either TRBD1 or TRBD2 may supply D (5 bases each). The CDR3 totals 15 residues. Germline V gene data show CDR1 as MDHEN and CDR2 as SYDVKM. The ends were cut back, 2 bases at V and 5 bases at J, with 16 bases in the middle. CDR3 DNA sequence: TGTGCCAGCAGTTTAGGACTTGCCAGGGTCGACGAGCAGTACTTC. Translating gives CASSLGLARVDEQYF. Looking up the rest from reference TRBV28 and TRBJ2-7 gives the full variable domain: DVKVTQSSRYLVKRTGEKVFLECVQDMDHENMFWYRQDPGLGLRLIYFSYDVKMKEKGDIPEGYSVSREKKERFSLILESASTNQTSMYLCASSLGLARVDEQYFGPGTRLTVT.

The sample holds a few counts of this clonotype. CDR3 amino acids: CASSLSGGANYGYTF. CDR3 DNA sequence: TGTGCCAGCAGTTTGTCGGGGGGGGCTAACTATGGCTACACCTTC. J is TRBJ1-2 and V is TRBV27; D is perhaps TRBD1 (5 bases). The V gene lost 3 bases and the J gene lost 0 bases, with 11 bases spanning the gap. Per the germline V gene, CDR1 is MNHEY and CDR2 is SMNVEV (reference sequence). The CDR3 loop spans 15 amino acids.

V usage is TRBV5-1 and J usage is TRBJ1-1; no reliable D call. There are 14 residues in the CDR3. V lost 0 bases to trimming and J lost 3 bases, with 9 bases between them. Germline loops: CDR1 SGHRS, CDR2 YFSETQ. The CDR3 spells CASSLVSQDTEAFF. The CDR3 DNA reads TGCGCCAGCAGCTTGGTGTCCCAGGACACTGAAGCTTTCTTT.

The rearrangement uses TRBV28 and TRBJ2-7; TRBD1 matches at 7 bases. V lost 8 bases and J lost 2; bases outside the gene matches: 6. CDR1 and CDR2 (germline): MDHEN, SYDVKM. The CDR3 length is 13 residues. DNA for the CDR3: TGTGCCAGCGCCTCCGGGACAGCCTACGAGCAGTACGTC. Protein sequence: CASASGTAYEQYV.

V usage is TRBV4-1 and J usage is TRBJ1-5; D is possibly TRBD1 (6 bases). Germline V gene lookup returns CDR1 MGHRA and CDR2 YSYEKL. CDR3 length: 17 residues. Trimming left V 0 bases short and J 5 bases short, with 17 bases between. The CDR3 nucleotides read TGCGCCAGCAGCCAAGACGAATTAGGACAGATCCATCAGCCCCAGCATTTT. Residues: CASSQDELGQIHQPQHF.

This CDR3 reads CAISSPYWESGNTIYF. CDR3 nucleotides: TGTGCCATCAGTTCCCCCTACTGGGAATCTGGAAACACCATATATTTT. The V gene is TRBV10-3, the J gene TRBJ1-3; D is uncertain. This CDR3 is built from 16 residues. Germline V gene data show CDR1 as ENHRY and CDR2 as SYGVKD. The V gene lost 5 bases and the J gene lost 1 base, with 15 bases spanning the gap.

The rearrangement links TRBV9 to TRBJ1-3; D gene ambiguous. Looked up from germline, CDR1 is SGDLS and CDR2 is YYNGEE. This CDR3 has 15 amino acids. The germline V and J ends were trimmed by 3 bases and 0 bases, with 10 bases remaining between them. The CDR3 region has the DNA TGTGCCAGCAGCGGAGCGGAGAGCTCTGGAAACACCATATATTTT. Protein: CASSGAESSGNTIYF. Looking up the rest from reference TRBV9 and TRBJ1-3 gives the full variable domain: DSGVTQTPKHLITATGQRVTLRCSPRSGDLSVYWYQQSLDQGLQFLIQYYNGEERAKGNILERFSAQQFPDLHSELNLSSLELGDSALYFCASSGAESSGNTIYFGEGSWLTVV.

The chain joins TRBV9 to TRBJ1-2; a possible D gene is TRBD1 (5 bases). The V end was cut by 6 bases, the J end by 7 bases, with 25 bases between. CDR1 and CDR2 from the germline V gene are SGDLS and YYNGEE. This CDR3 spans 16 amino acids. CDR3 bases: TGTGCCAGCACCCGGACGGGGCCGATACCTCATGGTGGCTACACCTTC. Amino acids: CASTRTGPIPHGGYTF.

The rearrangement uses TRBV7-2 and TRBJ2-5; no clear D gene. The CDR3 runs to 14 residues. The germline gives CDR1 SGHTA, CDR2 FQGNSA. The V gene lost 2 bases and the J gene lost 0 bases, with 7 bases spanning the gap. CDR3 in amino acids: CASSLSLDQETQYF. The DNA of the CDR3 is TGTGCCAGCAGCTTAAGCTTAGACCAAGAGACCCAGTACTTC.

The chain combines TRBV20-1 with TRBJ1-2, with no clear D. CDR1 and CDR2 (germline): DFQATT, SNEGSKA (reference sequence). The V and J ends lost 0 bases and 2 bases respectively, with 10 bases between them. This CDR3 has 14 residues. The CDR3 here is CSAREPPGNYGYTF. CDR3 in DNA: TGCAGTGCTAGAGAGCCCCCCGGGAACTATGGCTACACCTTC.